Below, 24 T cell receptor beta chains from the same sample are listed, as sequenced in a study of T cell responses to AZD1222 COVID-19 vaccine. Sequencing was performed with immunoSEQ multiplex PCR; in TCRdb, only in-frame clones are kept and a portion is missing. Of about 94,000 clones detected, 85% appear once; the ten largest clones hold 4.5% to 5%. The sequencing here drew on peripheral blood, taken 28 days after the second AZD1222 dose. Source of these receptors: an adult who received the AZD1222 COVID-19 vaccine.

The genes are TRBV6-5 and TRBJ2-1; a weak D match, TRBD2 (7 bases). The CDR3 is 14 residues long. Trimming cost V 11 bases and J 3 bases, with 17 bases left between them. Germline values: CDR1 MNHEY, CDR2 SVGAGI. CDR3 sequence reads: CAGKGGDRYNEQFF. In DNA, the CDR3 is TGTGCCGGGAAGGGGGGGGACCGCTACAATGAGCAGTTCTTC.

This sequence joins TRBV9 and TRBJ2-1, with no clear D. The germline gives CDR1 SGDLS, CDR2 YYNGEE. Trimming took off 0 bases at V and 0 bases at J, with 4 bases between the two ends. The CDR3 length is 14 residues. CDR3 residues: CASSVASSYNEQFF. In DNA form, the CDR3 reads TGTGCCAGCAGCGTAGCGAGCTCCTACAATGAGCAGTTCTTC. The full variable domain, completed using reference TRBV9 and TRBJ2-1, is DSGVTQTPKHLITATGQRVTLRCSPRSGDLSVYWYQQSLDQGLQFLIQYYNGEERAKGNILERFSAQQFPDLHSELNLSSLELGDSALYFCASSVASSYNEQFFGPGTRLTVL.

DNA of the CDR3: TGTGCCAGCAGCTTAGTATTAGGGGATGGCTACACCTTC. This encodes CASSLVLGDGYTF. The rearrangement links TRBV11-2 to TRBJ1-2, with D perhaps TRBD1 (5 bases). CDR3 length equals 13 residues. Germline-derived CDR1 and CDR2 are SGHAT and FQNNGV. V dropped 1 base and J dropped 6 bases, with 9 bases sitting between them.

This rearrangement joins TRBV7-9 to TRBJ1-3; D not certain. The length of the CDR3 is 15 residues. Trimming removed 5 bases at V and 7 bases at J, with 18 bases between. Germline assignment: CDR1 SEHNR and CDR2 FQNEAQ (reference sequence). CDR3 bases: TGTGCCAGCAGCCCAAAATTGAGGGTGTCGAACACCATATATTTT. It encodes CASSPKLRVSNTIYF. Filled out from reference TRBV7-9 and TRBJ1-3, the complete variable domain reads DTGVSQNPRHKITKRGQNVTFRCDPISEHNRLYWYRQTLGQGPEFLTYFQNEAQLEKSRLLSDRFSAERPKGSFSTLEIQRTEQGDSAMYLCASSPKLRVSNTIYFGEGSWLTVV.

V is TRBV7-9 and J is TRBJ2-2, with D possibly matching TRBD1 (5 bases). Between the trimmed V and J ends, which lost 3 bases and 0 bases, there was a span of 5 bases. The CDR3 has 14 amino acids. The germline V gene has CDR1 SEHNR and CDR2 FQNEAQ (reference sequence). The CDR3 DNA reads TGTGCCAGCAGCTTGACAGCGAACACCGGGGAGCTGTTTTTT. Translating it yields CASSLTANTGELFF. The full variable domain, its missing parts supplied by reference TRBV7-9 and TRBJ2-2, is DTGVSQNPRHKITKRGQNVTFRCDPISEHNRLYWYRQTLGQGPEFLTYFQNEAQLEKSRLLSDRFSAERPKGSFSTLEIQRTEQGDSAMYLCASSLTANTGELFFGEGSRLTVL.

This clone was seen a handful of times. The V gene is TRBV5-5, the J gene TRBJ2-2, with D uncertain. Per the germline V gene, CDR1 is SGHKS and CDR2 is YYEKEE (reference sequence). The CDR3 consists of 12 residues. Trimming pared 0 bases from V and 6 bases from J, leaving 3 bases between. CDR3 DNA sequence: TGTGCCAGCAGCTTGGACCCCGGGGAGCTGTTTTTT. Residues: CASSLDPGELFF.

The rearrangement uses TRBV30 and TRBJ2-2, with 7 bases matching TRBD2. Germline CDR1 is GTSNPN and CDR2 is SVGIG (reference sequence). V was clipped by 4 bases and J by 5 bases; unmatched bases: 10. The CDR3 runs 15 residues. CDR3 DNA: TGTGCCTGGAATGCCGGGGACTACGATACCGGGGAGCTGTTTTTT. It yields the protein CAWNAGDYDTGELFF.

The chain links TRBV10-3 to TRBJ2-5; tentative D call: TRBD2 (6 bases). The CDR3 has 13 residues. Germline V CDR1 and CDR2: ENHRY, SYGVKD. V lost 3 bases and J lost 5, with 10 bases in between. The CDR3 nucleotides read TGTGCCATCAGTGACGGGGGAGTCGAGACCCAGTACTTC. It codes for CAISDGGVETQYF.

This clone occurred once. The chain is built from TRBV5-1 and TRBJ2-3; D not resolved. The germline V gene encodes CDR1 SGHRS and CDR2 YFSETQ. The CDR3 is made up of 15 amino acids. Trimming pared 4 bases from V and 2 bases from J, leaving 14 bases between. CDR3: CASSSTTLSTDTQYF. DNA of the CDR3: TGCGCCAGCAGCAGCACTACCTTATCCACAGATACGCAGTATTTT.

This clone was counted a few times. The rearrangement uses TRBV6-2 or TRBV6-3 and TRBJ1-1, with unresolved D. The V gene lost 2 bases and the J gene lost 6 bases, with 7 bases spanning the gap. CDR3 size: 12 residues. Germline V gives CDR1 MNHEY, CDR2 SVGEGT. The CDR3, as DNA: TGTGCCAGCAGTTACCTCGGCCCTGAAGCTTTCTTT. Translation: CASSYLGPEAFF.

This chain uses TRBV6-5 with TRBJ2-1; D gene uncertain. Germline loops: CDR1 MNHEY, CDR2 SVGAGI. The V gene lost 2 bases and the J gene lost 5 bases, with 7 bases spanning the gap. This CDR3 is built from 13 residues. The CDR3, as DNA: TGTGCCAGCAGTTACGTTGGGGACAATGAGCAGTTCTTC. Encoded protein: CASSYVGDNEQFF.

The J gene is TRBJ1-4, the V gene TRBV5-1, with D possibly TRBD1 on 5 matching bases. CDR1 SGHRS and CDR2 YFSETQ come from the germline V gene. The V gene lost 4 bases and the J gene lost 3 bases, with 13 bases spanning the gap. The CDR3 has 15 residues. The CDR3 coding sequence is TGCGCCAGCAGCGGATCCGGGACGGCTAATGAAAAACTGTTTTTT. Translating it yields CASSGSGTANEKLFF.

This chain connects TRBV27 to TRBJ1-2; D uncertain. The V gene's germline CDR1 is MNHEY and CDR2 SMNVEV (reference sequence). This CDR3 has 15 amino acids. V was pared by 2 bases and J by 0 bases, with 10 bases between. As DNA, the CDR3 is TGTGCCAGCAGTTTAGACATCGGTTCTAACTATGGCTACACCTTC. This gives the protein CASSLDIGSNYGYTF.

The gene calls are TRBV18 and TRBJ2-1, with 7 positions matching TRBD2. This CDR3 comprises 18 residues. In germline, CDR1 is KGHSH, CDR2 LQKENI. With V trimmed by 6 bases and J by 3 bases, 17 bases remained unmatched. CDR3 nucleotide sequence: TGTGCCAGCTCCCCTCTGTTTGGTTTGCGGGAGCGCTACAATGAGCAGTTCTTC. Protein product: CASSPLFGLRERYNEQFF.

This clone was observed a few times. J is TRBJ2-7 and V is TRBV5-1, with D perhaps TRBD2 (6 bases). Germline V gene lookup returns CDR1 SGHRS and CDR2 YFSETQ. The CDR3 runs to 15 residues. V gave up 2 bases and J gave up 3 bases, with 15 bases separating them. CDR3 sequence: CASSFGSGLNYEQYF. DNA for the CDR3: TGCGCCAGCAGCTTTGGGAGCGGGCTCAACTACGAGCAGTACTTC.

V usage is TRBV19 and J usage is TRBJ2-2; no definite D call. The V and J ends lost 5 bases and 8 bases respectively, with 12 bases between them. CDR1 is LNHDA, CDR2 SQIVND, per germline (reference sequence). This CDR3 is 13 amino acids long. CDR3 nucleotides: TGTGCCAGTAGTCTCACGGGCGCGGGGGAGCTGTTTTTT. Amino acids: CASSLTGAGELFF.

The chain joins TRBV18 to TRBJ1-1; TRBD1 matches at 7 bases. The germline V gene encodes CDR1 KGHSH and CDR2 LQKENI. This CDR3 is built from 14 residues. The trim removed 2 bases at V and 3 bases at J, leaving 3 bases unmatched. The DNA for the CDR3 is TGTGCCAGCTCACCAAAGGGGGCGGACACTGAAGCTTTCTTT. Its translation: CASSPKGADTEAFF.

A single count supports this clone. The chain employs TRBV5-1 and TRBJ2-2, with D perhaps being TRBD1 or TRBD2 (6 bases each). The CDR3 has 16 amino acids. Germline CDR1 reads SGHRS; CDR2 reads YFSETQ. Trimming pared 2 bases from V and 5 bases from J, leaving 16 bases between. The CDR3: CASSFPGARGTGELFF. The CDR3 DNA reads as TGCGCCAGCAGCTTCCCGGGGGCCCGGGGGACCGGGGAGCTGTTTTTT.

V and J are TRBV2 and TRBJ1-5; the match to TRBD1 covers 11 bases. Germline assignment: CDR1 SNHLY and CDR2 FYNNEI. The length of the CDR3 is 15 residues. V dropped 5 bases and J dropped 5; count of bases not matched to a gene: 5. The CDR3 region has the DNA TGTGCCAGCAGTTCCGGGACAGGGGGTTATCAGCCCCAGCATTTT. Encoded protein: CASSSGTGGYQPQHF.

The V gene is TRBV20-1, the J gene TRBJ2-3, with 8 nucleotides matching TRBD2. J lost 4 bases, V lost 3 bases, and 9 bases had no gene match. This CDR3 has 15 residues. The germline CDR1 and CDR2 sequences are DFQATT and SNEGSKA (reference sequence). Here the CDR3 DNA reads TGCAGTGCTAGTCTGGTAGCGGGGAGGTCAGATACGCAGTATTTT. Translation: CSASLVAGRSDTQYF.

The chain employs TRBV5-1 and TRBJ2-7, with a tentative D call TRBD2 (5 bases). CDR3 length: 15 residues. V lost 0 bases, J lost 0 bases, and 10 bases lay in between. CDR1 and CDR2 from the germline V gene are SGHRS and YFSETQ. The CDR3 nucleotides are TGCGCCAGCAGCTTGGTGGCGGGTAGCTCCTACGAGCAGTACTTC. It codes for CASSLVAGSSYEQYF.

CDR3 sequence: CAWRTAGLATGEQFF. CDR3 nucleotide sequence: TGTGCCTGGAGAACTGCGGGACTAGCAACGGGTGAGCAGTTCTTC. The V gene is TRBV30, the J gene TRBJ2-1; 9 bases line up with TRBD2. V lost 3 bases and J lost 9; bases outside the gene matches: 12. Looked up from germline, CDR1 is GTSNPN and CDR2 is SVGIG (reference sequence). CDR3 length: 15 residues. The full variable domain, completed using reference TRBV30 and TRBJ2-1, is SQTIHQWPATLVQPVGSPLSLECTVEGTSNPNLYWYRQAAGRGLQLLFYSVGIGQISSEVPQNLSASRPQDRQFILSSKKLLLSDSGFYLCAWRTAGLATGEQFFGPGTRLTVL.

This clone was counted only a few times. The V gene is TRBV6-2 or TRBV6-3, the J gene TRBJ2-1, with D possibly being TRBD2 (6 bases). Trimming pared 2 bases from V and 9 bases from J, leaving 29 bases between. Germline-derived CDR1 and CDR2 are MNHEY and SVGEGT. The length of the CDR3 is 19 residues. CDR3 in amino acids: CASSYRRKDRAGMVGEQFF. CDR3 coding DNA: TGTGCCAGCAGTTACCGGAGAAAGGACCGAGCGGGCATGGTAGGTGAGCAGTTCTTC.

This clone has a single count. The chain uses TRBV18 and TRBJ1-1; 9 bases agree with TRBD1. The CDR3 is 15 amino acids. Trimming removed 4 bases from V and 5 bases from J; junction bases left unmatched: 8. The V gene's germline CDR1 is KGHSH and CDR2 LQKENI. In DNA form, the CDR3 reads TGTGCCAGCTCACTGACGGACAGGGGAGGTACTGAAGCTTTCTTT. Amino acid sequence: CASSLTDRGGTEAFF.